These T cell receptor beta chains were read from a single sample in a study of post-analysis software for immune sequencing data. TCRdb independently ran MiXCR on the PCR reads; one entry per CDR3 protein. There are fewer than 550,000 distinct CDR3 sequences in the sample; less than 40% occur only once, and 6% lies in the top ten. The sequencing sample was made of blood. All receptors come from a girl aged 2-17 years with multiple sclerosis. The CDR3 runs from the conserved cysteine through the conserved F or W. Fields, in order: CDR3 DNA, CDR3 protein, clone size, J gene, V gene, D gene, CDR3 length. D genes are given only for firm matches. Size is stated for part of the rows, as once, few or many counts, or as a class when the clone is expanded.

DNA: TGTGCCAGCGCCAATGGATGGGGAAATCAGCCCCAGCATTTT; CDR3: CASANGWGNQPQHF; size: .; J: TRBJ1-5; V: TRBV2; D: .; length: 14
DNA: TGCAGTGCTAATGGACTAGCGGGCACAGATACGCAGTATTTT; CDR3: CSANGLAGTDTQYF; size: .; J: TRBJ2-3; V: TRBV20-1; D: TRBD2; length: 14
DNA: TGTGCCAGCAGTTATAGCCTACCCCGGGTAAAAGAGACCCAGTACTTC; CDR3: CASSYSLPRVKETQYF; size: once; J: TRBJ2-5; V: TRBV27; D: .; length: 16
DNA: TGCAGTGCAATCAGGGAGACTAATGAAAAACTGTTTTTT; CDR3: CSAIRETNEKLFF; size: .; J: TRBJ1-4; V: TRBV20-1; D: .; length: 13
DNA: TGTGCCAGCAGTTTAATCCATTCCCCCCCCGGTGAGCAGTTCTTC; CDR3: CASSLIHSPPGEQFF; size: once; J: TRBJ2-1; V: TRBV28; D: .; length: 15
DNA: TGTGCCAGCAGTTTTAGGACGGGAAATTCACCCCTCCACTTT; CDR3: CASSFRTGNSPLHF; size: few; J: TRBJ1-6; V: TRBV12-3/TRBV12-4; D: .; length: 14
DNA: TGTGCCAGCAGGAGCGGACAGGGGGCTGGTAATGAGCAGTACTTC; CDR3: CASRSGQGAGNEQYF; size: .; J: TRBJ2-5; V: TRBV7-8; D: TRBD1; length: 15
DNA: TGTGCCAGCAAGGGCAGCCACGAGCAGTACTTC; CDR3: CASKGSHEQYF; size: few; J: TRBJ2-7; V: TRBV6-1; D: .; length: 11
DNA: TGTGCCAGCAGCTTTCTAGTGGGGGCCACCTCGAGCTCCTACAATGAGCAGTTCTTC; CDR3: CASSFLVGATSSSYNEQFF; size: .; J: TRBJ2-1; V: TRBV5-6; D: .; length: 19
DNA: TGTGCCAGCAGGGACCACAACAGGGGCGACGAGCAGTACTTC; CDR3: CASRDHNRGDEQYF; size: few; J: TRBJ2-7; V: TRBV6-1; D: TRBD1; length: 14
DNA: TGTGCCAGCAGTCCCGGGACAGGGAGAGAAGCTTTCTTT; CDR3: CASSPGTGREAFF; size: .; J: TRBJ1-1; V: TRBV12-3/TRBV12-4; D: TRBD1; length: 13
DNA: TGTGCCAGCAGCCCCTCCCCTAGCTCTGAGCAGTTCTTC; CDR3: CASSPSPSSEQFF; size: .; J: TRBJ2-1; V: TRBV6-5; D: .; length: 13
DNA: TGTGCCAGCAGCGCGGGGGGGGCCCGGGTGGAGACCCAGTACTTC; CDR3: CASSAGGARVETQYF; size: .; J: TRBJ2-5; V: TRBV9; D: TRBD2; length: 15
DNA: TGTGCCAGCAGACAGACTTGGGCAGGGGTGGCCTATGGCTACACCTTC; CDR3: CASRQTWAGVAYGYTF; size: few; J: TRBJ1-2; V: TRBV3-1; D: .; length: 16
DNA: TGCAGCACCTCAGGGAATGGCTACACCTTC; CDR3: CSTSGNGYTF; size: .; J: TRBJ1-2; V: TRBV29-1; D: .; length: 10
DNA: TGTGCCATCAGTGGAAGGGGGCCGAACACCGGGGAGCTGTTTTTT; CDR3: CAISGRGPNTGELFF; size: .; J: TRBJ2-2; V: TRBV10-3; D: TRBD1; length: 15
DNA: TGCGCCAGCAGCCTCGACGGGGGCGTAGATACGCAGTATTTT; CDR3: CASSLDGGVDTQYF; size: many; J: TRBJ2-3; V: TRBV5-1; D: .; length: 14
DNA: TGTGCCAGCAGACGGGACGAAGAGACCCAGTACTTC; CDR3: CASRRDEETQYF; size: many; J: TRBJ2-5; V: TRBV5-5; D: .; length: 12
DNA: TGTGCCAGCAGCCTCCGAGGACAGGGCAATGAGCAGTTCTTC; CDR3: CASSLRGQGNEQFF; size: few; J: TRBJ2-1; V: TRBV7-2; D: TRBD1; length: 14
DNA: TGTGCCAGCAGCTCCCCCTTTAGAGGGGGCGATGACGAGCAGTACTTC; CDR3: CASSSPFRGGDDEQYF; size: few; J: TRBJ2-7; V: TRBV6-6; D: TRBD1; length: 16
DNA: TGCGCCAGCAGCTCCGGGACTTCTCCCCTTAACGTCCTGACTTTC; CDR3: CASSSGTSPLNVLTF; size: few; J: TRBJ2-6; V: TRBV5-1; D: .; length: 15
DNA: TGTGCCAGCAGCTTAGGGGACGTAATACAAGAGACCCAGTACTTC; CDR3: CASSLGDVIQETQYF; size: few; J: TRBJ2-5; V: TRBV11-2; D: .; length: 15
DNA: TGTGCCAGCAGCTTGGGACAGGGGTCAGGTGATACGCAGTATTTT; CDR3: CASSLGQGSGDTQYF; size: few; J: TRBJ2-3; V: TRBV5-5; D: TRBD1; length: 15
DNA: TGTGCCATCAGTGATCAAAGGGCAACTAATGAAAAACTGTTTTTT; CDR3: CAISDQRATNEKLFF; size: few; J: TRBJ1-4; V: TRBV10-3; D: .; length: 15
DNA: TGCGCCAGCAGCTTGGTTTTCGGGGTGGAGACCCAGTACTTC; CDR3: CASSLVFGVETQYF; size: .; J: TRBJ2-5; V: TRBV5-1; D: .; length: 14
DNA: TGCAGCGCCAAGACCGTAGCCTACGAGCAGTACTTC; CDR3: CSAKTVAYEQYF; size: .; J: TRBJ2-7; V: TRBV29-1; D: .; length: 12
DNA: TGTGCCAGCAGCTTAGGACAGTTCACCGGGGAGCTGTTTTTT; CDR3: CASSLGQFTGELFF; size: .; J: TRBJ2-2; V: TRBV7-6; D: .; length: 14
DNA: TGTGCCAGCAGTTTTCAGGTTAACTATGGCTACACCTTC; CDR3: CASSFQVNYGYTF; size: .; J: TRBJ1-2; V: TRBV12-3/TRBV12-4; D: .; length: 13
DNA: TGTGCCATCAGTACCTTAGGTTTCGATAGCAATCAGCCCCAGCATTTT; CDR3: CAISTLGFDSNQPQHF; size: .; J: TRBJ1-5; V: TRBV10-3; D: .; length: 16
DNA: TGTGCCAGCAGTGCTGGGCAAAGTATGTTCTTC; CDR3: CASSAGQSMFF; size: .; J: TRBJ2-1; V: TRBV2; D: .; length: 11
DNA: TGTGCCAGCAGCCTCCATCGGGCCCTCGGGGACACCGGGGAGCTGTTTTTT; CDR3: CASSLHRALGDTGELFF; size: .; J: TRBJ2-2; V: TRBV3-1; D: .; length: 17
DNA: TGTGCCACCAGCAGAGATGTCGGGGGTAGCTCCTACAATGAGCAGTACTTC; CDR3: CATSRDVGGSSYNEQYF; size: .; J: TRBJ2-5; V: TRBV15; D: .; length: 17
DNA: TGCAGTGCTAGAGCCGGCGGGATTTCACCCCTCCACTTT; CDR3: CSARAGGISPLHF; size: .; J: TRBJ1-6; V: TRBV20-1; D: .; length: 13
DNA: TGTGCCAGCACCCTCGCCCGACGTTTTAATTCACCCCTCCACTTT; CDR3: CASTLARRFNSPLHF; size: few; J: TRBJ1-6; V: TRBV11-2; D: .; length: 15
DNA: TGTGCCAGCAGCTTAGGTCTCGTCCCCGGTGACGGGGAGCTGTTTTTT; CDR3: CASSLGLVPGDGELFF; size: .; J: TRBJ2-2; V: TRBV7-8; D: .; length: 16